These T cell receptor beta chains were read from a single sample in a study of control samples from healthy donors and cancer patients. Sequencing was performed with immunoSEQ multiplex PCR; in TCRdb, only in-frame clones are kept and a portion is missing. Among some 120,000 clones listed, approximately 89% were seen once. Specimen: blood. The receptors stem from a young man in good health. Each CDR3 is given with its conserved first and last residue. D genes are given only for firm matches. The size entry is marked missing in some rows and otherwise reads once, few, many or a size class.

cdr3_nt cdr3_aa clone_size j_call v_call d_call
TGTGCCAGCAGTCTAGGGACCTATGGCTACACCTTC CASSLGTYGYTF - TRBJ1-2 TRBV12-3/TRBV12-4 -
TGCGCCAGCAGCCAAGTCCCTCGCAGGAACACTGAAGCTTTCTTT CASSQVPRRNTEAFF - TRBJ1-1 TRBV4-1 -
TGTGCCAGCAGCGTAGGAGGGGGCGGCGGGGAGCTGTTTTTT CASSVGGGGGELFF - TRBJ2-2 TRBV9 TRBD1
TGTGCCAGCAGTTTCCAACGGTACTACGAGCAGTACTTC CASSFQRYYEQYF - TRBJ2-7 TRBV12-3/TRBV12-4 -
TGTGCCTGGAGTGTTGTAGGGGCATACGAGCAGTACTTC CAWSVVGAYEQYF - TRBJ2-7 TRBV30 -
TGTGCCAGCAGTGAGGACCGCTACGAGCAGTACTTC CASSEDRYEQYF - TRBJ2-7 TRBV6-1 -
TGTGCCAGCAGCTTAATGGACACCGGGGAGCTGTTTTTT CASSLMDTGELFF - TRBJ2-2 TRBV11-2 -
TGTGCCAGTAAGCAGTTCTCTGCCCAGCCCCAGCATTTT CASKQFSAQPQHF - TRBJ1-5 TRBV19 -
TGTGCCAGCAGTTATGTGACAGGGGGGACTCAGCCCCAGCATTTT CASSYVTGGTQPQHF - TRBJ1-5 TRBV6-2/TRBV6-3 TRBD1
TGTGCCAGCAGCTTAAGCGGGGCAGAAGAGACCCAGTACTTC CASSLSGAEETQYF - TRBJ2-5 TRBV7-3 -
TGTGCCTGGACACCGGGACAGGGCGAAAAACTGTTTTTT CAWTPGQGEKLFF - TRBJ1-4 TRBV30 TRBD1
TGTGCCAGCAGGCTGGACTGGGCACGCGACGAGCAGTACTTC CASRLDWARDEQYF - TRBJ2-7 TRBV6-5 -
TGTGCCAGCAGTGTGTTGAGTTTCTATGGCTACACCTTC CASSVLSFYGYTF once TRBJ1-2 TRBV2 -
TGTGCTAGTGGCTTACCTCTCAAAGCCGGACAGGACGCTGGCCTAGGAGGTGGCTACACCTTC CASGLPLKAGQDAGLGGGYTF - TRBJ1-2 TRBV12-5 TRBD1
TGTGCCAGTAGTATAGTTCCAGGGTCGGGTCAGCCCCAGCATTTT CASSIVPGSGQPQHF - TRBJ1-5 TRBV19 -
TGTGCCAGCAGCTTGTGGCAGGTTACGAACACCGGGGAGCTGTTTTTT CASSLWQVTNTGELFF - TRBJ2-2 TRBV5-6 -
TGTGCCAGCAGCGCGCGGCCGCAAGAGACCCAGTACTTC CASSARPQETQYF - TRBJ2-5 TRBV7-6 -
TGTGCCAGCAGCTTACAGGGTAATCAGCCCCAGCATTTT CASSLQGNQPQHF - TRBJ1-5 TRBV12-3/TRBV12-4 -
TGCAGCACTCAAAACCGGGGACAGGAAGCTTTCTTT CSTQNRGQEAFF - TRBJ1-1 TRBV29-1 TRBD1
TGTGCCAGCAGCCCGCGGGGGAGCACAGATACGCAGTATTTT CASSPRGSTDTQYF once TRBJ2-3 TRBV7-8 TRBD2
TGTGCCAGCAGCTTGGGGGACAGGGGAGGAGAGACCCAGTACTTC CASSLGDRGGETQYF - TRBJ2-5 TRBV5-6 TRBD1
TGTGCCACCAGCAGAGATATCAGAGGCACTGAAGCTTTCTTT CATSRDIRGTEAFF - TRBJ1-1 TRBV15 -
TGTGCCAGCAGCTACAAACACAGGCTCGACGAGCAGTACTTC CASSYKHRLDEQYF once TRBJ2-7 TRBV5-4 -
TGTGCCAGTAGTCTCGGGCCCAACAATGAGCAGTTCTTC CASSLGPNNEQFF - TRBJ2-1 TRBV19 -
TGCGCCAGCAGTCAATACGAATCCCCCTCGAGGCCAGAGGGCAAAAACATTCAGTACTTC CASSQYESPSRPEGKNIQYF - TRBJ2-4 TRBV23-1 -
TGTGCCAGCATAAGCGTGGGGGAGGATACGCAGTATTTT CASISVGEDTQYF - TRBJ2-3 TRBV6-5 -
TGTGCCAGCAGTCGAGGGGACGGAGGCTACACCTTC CASSRGDGGYTF - TRBJ1-2 TRBV9 -
TGTGCCAGCAGTGACGCTGGACAGGGGGGCCCCGAGCAGTACTTC CASSDAGQGGPEQYF once TRBJ2-7 TRBV6-1 TRBD1
TGTGCCAGCAGTTTTTTGGGCAGGAGGGGTGACTATGGCTACACCTTC CASSFLGRRGDYGYTF - TRBJ1-2 TRBV27 -
TGTGCCAGCAGCCCCATGGGGGGCAAGGCTGGAAACACCATATATTTT CASSPMGGKAGNTIYF - TRBJ1-3 TRBV7-2 -
TGTGCCTGGAGAGGACAGATGAACACTGAAGCTTTCTTT CAWRGQMNTEAFF - TRBJ1-1 TRBV30 -
TGTGCCAGCAGAGATATAAACTATGGCTACACCTTC CASRDINYGYTF - TRBJ1-2 TRBV6-5 -
TGTGCCAGCAGCCAAGAAATCGCAGATACGCAGTATTTT CASSQEIADTQYF - TRBJ2-3 TRBV3-1/TRBV3-2 -
TGTGCCAGCAGCTTGAACAGGGGGCTGGAGACCCAGTACTTC CASSLNRGLETQYF - TRBJ2-5 TRBV7-7 TRBD1
TGTGCCAGCAGCGTAGAGGAGGCGGATTCACCCCTCCACTTT CASSVEEADSPLHF - TRBJ1-6 TRBV9 -
TGTGCCAGCAGCTTCGACGGCACTAACTATGGCTACACCTTC CASSFDGTNYGYTF - TRBJ1-2 TRBV7-3 -
TGTGCCAGCAGCGACATCGACCCCATCCGGGGCCCCTATGGCTACACCTTC CASSDIDPIRGPYGYTF - TRBJ1-2 TRBV9 -
TGTGCCAGCAGCTTGTTCGGTGACATCTATGGCTACACCTTC CASSLFGDIYGYTF - TRBJ1-2 TRBV5-4 -
TGTGCTAGTGGTACCGGGACAGGGGGCGGTCAGCCCCAGCATTTT CASGTGTGGGQPQHF once TRBJ1-5 TRBV12-5 TRBD1
TGTGCCTGGAACGTTGCCGTCCATCAGCCCCAGCATTTT CAWNVAVHQPQHF once TRBJ1-5 TRBV30 -
TGTGCCAGCAGCCGACACAGGGCCCCTAATGAAAAACTGTTTTTT CASSRHRAPNEKLFF - TRBJ1-4 TRBV11-2 -
TGTGCCAGCAGCTTCTTCACCGGGATCGGCAATCAGCCCCAGCATTTT CASSFFTGIGNQPQHF - TRBJ1-5 TRBV5-6 -
TGTGCCAGCAGCAACACAGCGGGGGGCGGAGATACGCAGTATTTT CASSNTAGGGDTQYF - TRBJ2-3 TRBV7-3 TRBD2
TGTGCCTTCTTCTCGGGGGGTAACCATTCACCCCTCCACTTT CAFFSGGNHSPLHF once TRBJ1-6 TRBV30 -
TGTGCCAGCTCCTCGGGAGGAGAAAACACTGAAGCTTTCTTT CASSSGGENTEAFF - TRBJ1-1 TRBV18 -
TGTGCCAGCAGTTACTTCAGACAGCCCGATACGCAGTATTTT CASSYFRQPDTQYF - TRBJ2-3 TRBV6-6 -
TGCGCCAGCAGCTTCCGGTCTGGAAACACCATATATTTT CASSFRSGNTIYF - TRBJ1-3 TRBV5-1 -
TGTGCCATCAGCGAGGCTTATAATTCACCCCTCCACTTT CAISEAYNSPLHF - TRBJ1-6 TRBV10-3 -
TGTGCCAGCAGCTTGGGGGCCGGGACAGGGGTCGAAAAACTGTTTTTT CASSLGAGTGVEKLFF - TRBJ1-4 TRBV5-4 TRBD1
TGTGCCAGCAGGGCGAACCCCGGGACAGGGGGTAACGAGCAGTACTTC CASRANPGTGGNEQYF - TRBJ2-7 TRBV7-6 TRBD1